Below are 3 T cell receptor beta chains sequenced from a single sample in a study of CD8 T cells in ankylosing spondylitis. MiXCR, run by TCRdb on the 5' RACE reads, gives a single entry per CDR3 protein. Of roughly 250,000 distinct CDR3 sequences listed, around 7.8% are singletons. Sequencing input: blood, either unsorted or a sorted T cell fraction (not recorded which). These receptors were collected from a male donor with ankylosing spondylitis or in good health (not recorded which).

This clonotype was counted a few times. V gene TRBV23-1 combines with J gene TRBJ1-5; D not resolved. TRBV23-1 carries the ORF label, with uncertain function. The V and J ends lost 3 bases and 4 bases respectively, with 10 bases between them. CDR3 size: 14 residues. The CDR3 reads CASSQSSTNQPQHF. CDR3 in DNA: TGCGCCAGCAGTCAGAGTTCCACAAATCAGCCCCAGCATTTT.

This clonotype was observed many times. V usage is TRBV12-3 or TRBV12-4 and J usage is TRBJ2-1; D might be TRBD2 (5 bases). The CDR3 contains 16 residues. With 6 bases removed from V and 8 bases from J, the gap between germline ends came to 23 bases. The CDR3 nucleotides read TGTGCCAGCAGACTAGAAGGGTTTTCTAGGGCGGATGAGCAGTTCTTC. Its translation: CASRLEGFSRADEQFF.

This clonotype was counted at least ten times. This chain links TRBV15 with TRBJ2-1, with a weak D call TRBD2 (6 bases). Germline CDR1 and CDR2: LNHNV and YYDKDF (reference sequence). V was clipped by 3 bases and J by 0 bases, with 12 bases between them. The CDR3 runs to 16 residues. The CDR3 sequence is CATSRGAGVSYNEQFF. In DNA form, the CDR3 reads TGTGCCACCAGCAGGGGAGCGGGTGTCTCCTACAATGAGCAGTTCTTC. The whole variable domain, remainder taken from reference TRBV15 and TRBJ2-1, is DAMVIQNPRYQVTQFGKPVTLSCSQTLNHNVMYWYQQKSSQAPKLLFHYYDKDFNNEADTPDNFQSRRPNTSFCFLDIRSPGLGDTAMYLCATSRGAGVSYNEQFFGPGTRLTVL.